The T cell receptor beta chain under discussion was sequenced for a study of T-cell memory formation after mild COVID-19. Study observations and caveats: Mostly located in CM and EM were contracting CD4+ clones, with contracting CD8+ clones located in EMRA. The finding that pre-infection memory included some responding clones suggested that cross-reactive memory joined.

Sample barcodes and UMIs were carried by the TCR alpha and TCR beta cDNA libraries that 5'RACE generated with constant-segment primers. TCRdb recomputed calls from the 5' RACE reads with MiXCR, one row per CDR3 protein. In the table there are around 320,000 distinct CDR3 sequences, 15% to 20% of which are singletons. This clonotype was observed many times. Its antigen is currently unknown. V was shortened by 5 bases and J by 5 bases, with 18 bases between the two germline ends. This CDR3 region has 15 residues. Germline V gene sequence: CDR1 MNHEY, CDR2 SMNVEV (reference sequence). Sequencing was done on a sample of PBMCs or a T cell subset sorted from them (not recorded which). This chain joins TRBV27 and TRBJ2-5; maybe TRBD1 (6 bases). This clonotype originated in a man aged 18-30 years who had mild COVID-19 (a few samples of this study predate the infection). Cell type and time point are not known. CDR3 region: CASSPSSRGRETQYF. In DNA form, the CDR3 reads TGTGCCAGCAGTCCCAGCTCCAGGGGTAGGGAGACCCAGTACTTC.